The T cell receptor (beta chain) described here comes from a study of identical twins. Study-wide findings and caveats: The study drew conclusions from cross-sectional statistical analysis, not from following the same donors. An excess of low generation probability was shown by twin-shared out-of-frame alpha sequences.

TCRdb fed the 5' RACE reads into MiXCR, producing one record per CDR3 protein. The sample includes 700,000 or so distinct CDR3 sequences, 8% to 9% seen only once; the top ten take approximately 0.96%. The germline V and J ends were trimmed by 0 bases and 8 bases, with 13 bases remaining between them. The length of the CDR3 is 14 residues. CDR1 is DFQATT and CDR2 is SNEGSKA in the germline V gene (reference sequence). Concerning this clonotype itself: Its target is unknown.

The same specimen was also included in a second study, on yellow fever vaccine responses in identical twins.

Source material: PBMCs. The clonotype originates from a woman between 18 and 30 years old in good health. The genes are TRBV20-1 and TRBJ1-4, with D possibly matching TRBD1 (5 bases). CDR3 region: CSARDRQGIEKLFF. In DNA form, the CDR3 reads TGCAGTGCTAGAGATCGGCAGGGTATCGAAAAACTGTTTTTT.